This T cell receptor (beta chain) was found in a study of Ad26.COV2.S vaccination and SARS-CoV-2 variants. The wider study: Intramuscularly, Ad26.COV2.S was given either once or twice, 56 days apart. Whole-study results and caveats: Analyses of TCR breadth and depth may have underestimated total T cell responses. Considerable breadth of spike-specific CD8+ and CD4+ T cell responses has reportedly been documented following vaccination.

Sequencing used immunoSEQ multiplex PCR; TCRdb keeps in-frame clones, though not all of them. The sample includes around 450,000 clones, less than 95% of them seen just once. Remarks on this clone: Antigen: not known.

Described treatment: some 20 received Ad26.COV2.S at low or high dose, single or two shots; roughly five received placebo; per-sample allocation not given. Day 63 after the first injection of vaccine or placebo was the sampling time. This CDR3 has 13 amino acids. The germline V gene encodes CDR1 SGHNT and CDR2 YENEEA. V was clipped by 1 base and J by 2 bases, with 6 bases between them. This sequence joins TRBV11-3 and TRBJ2-7, with no clear D. This clonotype was obtained from a person aged 18-60 years who received the Ad26.COV2.S COVID-19 vaccine or a placebo. This material consisted of peripheral blood, taken in a trial of Ad26.COV2.S vaccine versus placebo. The CDR3 here is CASSLGGTYEQYF. CDR3 bases: TGTGCCAGCAGCTTAGGGGGAACCTACGAGCAGTACTTC.